Listed below are T cell receptor beta chains from one sample, sequenced in a study of CDR3 diversity in severe acne. Each CDR3 protein is one row after TCRdb ran MiXCR on the PCR reads. Here the sample spans about 85,000 distinct CDR3 sequences, roughly half being singletons. The sample consisted of blood. The receptor set was obtained from a male donor in good health, serving as a control. The CDR3 runs from the conserved cysteine through the conserved F or W. A D gene is named only where the DNA matches it firmly. The size field is filled for only some rows; it gives once, few, many or a size class.

j_call clone_size d_call v_call cdr3_aa cdr3_nt
TRBJ1-2 NA NA TRBV5-1 CASSLALDEQFFGPGTPNYGYTF NA
TRBJ1-1 many NA TRBV29-1 CSVKTGNTEAFF TGCAGCGTCAAGACAGGGAACACTGAAGCTTTCTTT
TRBJ2-3 many TRBD2 TRBV19 CASSIAPPLAGVDNTQYF TGTGCCAGTAGTATAGCCCCCCCTCTAGCGGGAGTTGACAATACGCAGTATTTT
TRBJ2-2 medium-sized TRBD2 TRBV20-1 CSARASGNTGELFF TGCAGTGCTAGGGCTAGCGGGAACACCGGGGAGCTGTTTTTT
TRBJ2-7 few NA TRBV11-2 CASSLDRGVGGIRSYEQYF TGTGCCAGCAGCTTAGATCGAGGAGTGGGGGGAATACGCTCCTACGAGCAGTACTTC
TRBJ1-4 NA TRBD1 TRBV7-9 CASSLLGRGTWEKLFF TGTGCCAGCAGCTTACTCGGCAGGGGGACGTGGGAAAAACTGTTTTTT
TRBJ2-3 once TRBD2 TRBV9 CASSPTSGGPSDTQYF TGTGCCAGCAGCCCCACTAGCGGGGGACCCTCAGATACGCAGTATTTT
TRBJ2-1 many TRBD1 TRBV20-1 CSAPTRGYNEQFF TGCAGTGCTCCCACCAGGGGGTACAATGAGCAGTTCTTC
TRBJ1-2 NA TRBD1 TRBV20-1 CSASETGGFYGYTF TGCAGTGCTAGTGAGACAGGGGGCTTTTATGGCTACACCTTC
TRBJ1-1 many NA TRBV6-5 CASSSAEGMSF TGTGCCAGCAGCTCCGCTGAGGGAATGAGTTTT
TRBJ2-7 few NA TRBV10-3 CAISGGAASSYEQYF TGTGCCATCAGTGGTGGGGCAGCAAGCTCCTACGAGCAGTACTTC
TRBJ1-3 NA NA TRBV6-2/TRBV6-3 CAISTGSSGNTIYF TGTGCCATCAGCACGGGGAGCTCTGGAAACACCATATATTTT
TRBJ1-1 NA NA TRBV2 CASSPRRGMNTEAFF TGTGCCAGCAGTCCCCGACGGGGGATGAACACTGAAGCTTTCTTT
TRBJ2-5 few NA TRBV20-1 CSARDLQPYETQYF TGCAGTGCTAGAGATCTACAGCCCTACGAGACCCAGTACTTC
TRBJ1-2 NA TRBD1 TRBV25-1 CASTSGTGGLGYTF TGTGCCAGCACTTCCGGGACAGGGGGCTTGGGCTACACCTTC
TRBJ2-7 NA NA TRBV7-2 CASSSLGTDSYEQYF TGTGCCAGCAGCTCCCTCGGGACGGACTCCTACGAGCAGTACTTC
TRBJ1-6 medium-sized NA TRBV4-1 CASSQEDWGSYNSPLHF TGCGCCAGCAGCCAAGAAGATTGGGGATCCTATAATTCACCCCTCCACTTT
TRBJ1-3 few NA TRBV6-1 CASSEEVASSGNTIYF TGTGCCAGCAGTGAAGAAGTGGCTAGCTCTGGAAACACCATATATTTT
TRBJ1-5 few NA TRBV2 CASSLFWGNQPQHF TGTGCCAGCAGTCTGTTTTGGGGCAATCAGCCCCAGCATTTT
TRBJ1-1 NA NA TRBV20-1 CSAGGGLHTEAFF TGCAGTGCTGGAGGGGGGCTGCACACTGAAGCTTTCTTT
TRBJ1-2 NA TRBD1 TRBV4-1 CASSQVGQGAGYGYTF TGCGCCAGCAGCCAAGTGGGACAGGGGGCGGGGTATGGCTACACCTTC
TRBJ2-2 NA NA TRBV7-2 CASSLSSLPVGNTGELFF TGTGCCAGCAGCTTATCGAGCCTTCCTGTTGGGAACACCGGGGAGCTGTTTTTT
TRBJ2-7 many TRBD2 TRBV10-3 CAISQRGGTGYSYEQYF TGTGCCATCAGCCAACGGGGGGGAACAGGATACTCCTACGAGCAGTACTTC
TRBJ2-5 NA NA TRBV7-8 CASSLGRWGGGETQYF TGTGCCAGCAGCTTAGGGCGGTGGGGCGGAGGGGAGACCCAGTACTTC
TRBJ2-3 once TRBD2 TRBV6-2/TRBV6-3 CASSYGPSGGVDTQYF TGTGCCAGCAGTTACGGGCCTAGCGGGGGAGTAGATACGCAGTATTTT
TRBJ2-7 few NA TRBV7-9 CASTPGRGTYEQYF TGTGCCAGCACGCCAGGTCGGGGGACCTACGAGCAGTACTTC